The subject of this entry is one T cell receptor (beta chain). The antigen is not known. The method was immunoSEQ multiplex PCR; TCRdb's version includes in-frame clones alone and lacks a portion of them. Seen here are tens of thousands of clones, approximately 80% observed once, and the top ten hold 7% to 7.5%. The data derive from a study of radiotherapy plus CTLA-4 blockade in lung cancer. The CDR3 consists of 13 residues. Trimming stripped 2 bases from V and 2 bases from J, with 7 bases between. CDR1 is KGHSH, CDR2 LQKENI, per germline. Study-level points and caveats: Once radiotherapy plus ipilimumab had been given, TCR clones derived from tumor expanded in blood.

The chain recombines TRBV18 with TRBJ2-7, with D unresolved. Sequenced material: peripheral blood, taken from a patient treated with radiotherapy plus ipilimumab. The source is a human donor with non-small cell lung cancer who had a complete response to radiotherapy plus ipilimumab. CDR3 in DNA: TGTGCCAGCTCACCAGGTCAGACCTACGAGCAGTACTTC. This gives the protein CASSPGQTYEQYF.